This T cell receptor (beta chain) came from a study of shared clonotypes between healthy human individuals (TCRdb year 2020). As for the study more broadly: A couple of women and a few men aged 18 to 49 years were included in the cohort. To increase sequencing depth and limit assay-specific biases, different laboratories used diverse techniques to prepare libraries and sequence TCR repertoires. For each donor, CD4 naive and CD4 memory were each given three plates, CD8 naive was given two plates, and CD8 memory was given one plate. The study deeply sequenced blood TCR repertoires of several healthy adults to estimate repertoire size and the extent of clonotype sharing between individuals. Between about 0.9 and 8.9 billion PBMCs per donor were obtained by leukapheresis. Study-wide findings and limitations: Clonotypes shared by all four sorted-subset donors showed higher generation probabilities than non-shared clonotypes. Incomplete sequencing was indicated by rarefaction of sorted-subset datasets, despite the large sequencing depth. The genetic and exposure-history diversity represented was limited by the small number of donors. When several donors were compared, the shared fraction of clonotypes was about 5% for naive CD4, more than 3% for naive CD8, 2.3% for memory CD4, and 0.4% for memory CD8. Larger estimated clonotype richness was generally found for naive subsets than for memory subsets. Sampling was limited to blood, and TCR repertoires in tissue likely differ from TCR repertoires in blood. Pairwise subsampling led to the expectation that sequencing depth would affect the degree of clonotype sharing among donors.

The donors were healthy, HIV-negative adults who had no recently reported acute infections or vaccinations. Every donor was a Caucasian adult residing in Nashville, Tennessee, USA. Magnetic negative selection was used to enrich CD4+ T cells, after which naive cells were positively selected on CD45RA and the negative fraction became the memory subset. After blood collection by leukapheresis, PBMCs were isolated using Ficoll-Histopaque density gradient centrifugation and then cryopreserved in the vapor phase of liquid nitrogen. Purity and quantity of every magnetically sorted T cell population were checked by analytical flow cytometry. From each sorted fraction, genomic DNA was isolated and quantified by UV absorbance on a Nanodrop 2000c. This clone was seen a single time. Its recognized antigen is unknown. Per-base qualities were not stored, and no clone one base away is much larger. Between the V and J ends, shortened by 5 bases and 8 bases respectively, the junction contains 22 bases. CDR1 and CDR2 (SGHTA, FQGNSA) derive from the germline V gene. From the cysteine through the phenylalanine, the CDR3 covers 16 amino acids. The entry retains the CDR3 DNA only, 48 bases that are in frame from base 1.

TCR CDR3 regions were amplified from genomic DNA by multiplex PCR using the deep immunoSEQ assay. Genomic DNA extracted from each cell subset was distributed evenly over all wells of several immunoSEQ 96-well plates, and each plate served as one replicate. Each replicate PCR for sorted subsets received around 0.2 ug genomic DNA, equal to 28,000 or so T cell genomes. The purified libraries were quantified using a Qubit 3.0 fluorometer, sized with a Bioanalyzer 2100, and then quantified again using the KAPA Library Quantification kit. Every immunoSEQ 96-well plate was sequenced on a dedicated single-read 150-cycle Illumina NextSeq 550 flow cell. Per the authors' processing: Because only junctional sequences without quality scores were contained in the immunoSEQ output, filtering matching that applied to full-length reads could not be performed. To assign V/J genes and CDR3, sequences were annotated using PyIR, a Python wrapper for IgBLAST v1.9, with IMGT germline references. Any read was removed if the V/J assignment was weak (E-value above 1e-6), the CDR3 was missing, or the read contained stop codons, out-of-frame junctions, or ambiguous translated residues. V3J clonotypes were defined as sequences sharing an identical inferred V gene, J gene, and CDR3 amino acid sequence. To compute the percentage overlap between repertoires, the number of shared unique clonotypes was divided by the size of the smaller repertoire. RTK rarefaction, the Chao1 estimator, and Recon v2.1 estimates of unobserved clonotypes were used to assess repertoire richness. For all TCRbeta clonotypes obtained by the gDNA method from a few donors, generation probabilities were computed with OLGA. TCRdb took over this immuneACCESS table, retaining in-frame rearrangements with V and J assigned. Such tables are incomplete; in checked studies, under half of the missing clones stem from an unresolved V gene, and the remainder is unexplained. V and J calls and clone size are copied from that table; D and trimming were computed from the DNA. The sample contains some 1.4 million clones, over 95% of them found a single time. Jointly, the top ten make up roughly 1.2% of the sample.

The chain is made from TRBV7-2 and TRBJ2-1; the D segment could be TRBD2, given 5 matching bases. Sequencing input: naive CD4+ T cells sorted from blood. Taken with the paper, the label for cell subset or site translates to: CD45RA+ positively selected. This clonotype originated in a man aged 25 to 45 in good health. The nucleotide sequence is given as TGTGCCAGCAGCATATCGGGAACCCAAGCCCCGCATGAGCAGTTCTTC. Protein translation: CASSISGTQAPHEQFF.